This TCR beta chain is from a study of blood T cell repertoires in COVID-19. As processed by the authors: Cell counts per sample came from amplifying reference gene primers. The data were produced by immunoSEQ multiplex PCR, yet TCRdb's version contains in-frame clones alone and is incomplete. Clone size and V and J calls were adopted from that table, with D and trimming inferred from the DNA. The table shows about 100,000 clones, with 80% to 90% occurring only once. Sequencing input: peripheral blood. This TCR came from a middle-aged man with active or convalescent COVID-19.

CDR3 in DNA: TGTGCCAGCAGTTACGGGGGGGGCACAGATACGCAGTATTTT. Its protein product is CASSYGGGTDTQYF. The rearrangement links TRBV6-5 to TRBJ2-3; 7 positions match TRBD2. V lost 2 bases and J lost 1; bases outside the gene matches: 0. Germline CDR1 is MNHEY and CDR2 is SVGAGI. The CDR3 is 14 residues long.